This T cell receptor beta chain stems from a study of shared clonotypes between healthy human individuals. The CDR3 sequence is 17 residues long. V was shortened by 6 bases and J by 6 bases, with 24 bases between the two germline ends. Germline V lookup: CDR1 MDHEN, CDR2 SYDVKM. Several immunoSEQ plates received, in even portions, the genomic DNA of each subset. Sequenced by immunoSEQ multiplex PCR; TCRdb stores in-frame clones only, minus some. Of about 530,000 clones listed, 90% to 97% are singletons. Sequencing input: naive CD4+ T cells sorted from blood. Indicated subset: CD45RA+ positively selected. This chain connects TRBV28 to TRBJ1-5, with D possibly matching TRBD1 (5 bases). This TCR came from a woman aged 25 to 39 in good health. CDR3 residues: CASRSLFGTKVVQPQHF. CDR3 bases: TGTGCCAGCAGGTCATTATTCGGGACGAAGGTGGTTCAGCCCCAGCATTTT.